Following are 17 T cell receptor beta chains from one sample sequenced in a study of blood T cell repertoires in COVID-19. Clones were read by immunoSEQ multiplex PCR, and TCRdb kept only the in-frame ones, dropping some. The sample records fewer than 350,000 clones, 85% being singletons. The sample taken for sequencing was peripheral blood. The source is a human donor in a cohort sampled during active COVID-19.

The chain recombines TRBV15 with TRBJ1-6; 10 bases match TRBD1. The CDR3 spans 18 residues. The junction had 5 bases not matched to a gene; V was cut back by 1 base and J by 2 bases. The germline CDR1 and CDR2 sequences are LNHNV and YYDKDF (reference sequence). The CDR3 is CATSRAGQGWAYNSPLHF. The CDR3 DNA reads TGTGCCACCAGCAGAGCGGGACAGGGGTGGGCCTATAATTCACCCCTCCACTTT. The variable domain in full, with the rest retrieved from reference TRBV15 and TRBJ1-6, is DAMVIQNPRYQVTQFGKPVTLSCSQTLNHNVMYWYQQKSSQAPKLLFHYYDKDFNNEADTPDNFQSRRPNTSFCFLDIRSPGLGDTAMYLCATSRAGQGWAYNSPLHFGNGTRLTVT.

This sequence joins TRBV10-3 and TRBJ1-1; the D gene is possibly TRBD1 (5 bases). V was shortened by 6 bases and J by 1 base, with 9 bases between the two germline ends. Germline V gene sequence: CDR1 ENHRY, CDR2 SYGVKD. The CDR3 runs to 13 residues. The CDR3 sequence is CAIRETGNTEAFF. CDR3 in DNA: TGTGCCATCAGAGAAACAGGGAACACTGAAGCTTTCTTT.

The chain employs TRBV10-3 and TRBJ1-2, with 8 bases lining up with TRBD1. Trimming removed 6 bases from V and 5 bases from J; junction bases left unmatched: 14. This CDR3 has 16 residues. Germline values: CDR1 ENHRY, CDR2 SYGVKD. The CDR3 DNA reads TGTGCCATCAGGGGGACAGGCTTGTGGGACTTTTATGGCTACACCTTC. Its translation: CAIRGTGLWDFYGYTF.

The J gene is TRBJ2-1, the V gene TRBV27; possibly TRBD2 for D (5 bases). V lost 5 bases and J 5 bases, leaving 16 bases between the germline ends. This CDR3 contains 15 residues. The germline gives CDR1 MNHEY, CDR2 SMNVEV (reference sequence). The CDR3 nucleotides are TGTGCCAGCAGTCTAGTCGGGGTATACGACAATGAGCAGTTCTTC. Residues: CASSLVGVYDNEQFF.

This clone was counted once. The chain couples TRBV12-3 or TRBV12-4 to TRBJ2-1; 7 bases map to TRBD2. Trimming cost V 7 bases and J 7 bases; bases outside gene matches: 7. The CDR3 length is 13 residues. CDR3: CASTGGGVNEQFF. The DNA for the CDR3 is TGTGCCAGCACTGGCGGGGGTGTGAATGAGCAGTTCTTC.

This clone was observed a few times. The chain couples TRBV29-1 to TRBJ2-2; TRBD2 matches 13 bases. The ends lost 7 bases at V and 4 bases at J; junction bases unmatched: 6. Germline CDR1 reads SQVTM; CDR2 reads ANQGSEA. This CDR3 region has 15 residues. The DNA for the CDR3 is TGCAGCGCCGGGACTAGCGGGGAGAGCACCGGGGAGCTGTTTTTT. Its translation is CSAGTSGESTGELFF.

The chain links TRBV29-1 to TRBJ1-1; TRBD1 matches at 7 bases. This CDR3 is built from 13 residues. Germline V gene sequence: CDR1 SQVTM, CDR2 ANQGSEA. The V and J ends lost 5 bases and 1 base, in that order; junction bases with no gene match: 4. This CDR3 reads CSVPGQKNTEAFF. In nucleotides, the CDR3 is TGCAGCGTTCCGGGACAGAAGAACACTGAAGCTTTCTTT.

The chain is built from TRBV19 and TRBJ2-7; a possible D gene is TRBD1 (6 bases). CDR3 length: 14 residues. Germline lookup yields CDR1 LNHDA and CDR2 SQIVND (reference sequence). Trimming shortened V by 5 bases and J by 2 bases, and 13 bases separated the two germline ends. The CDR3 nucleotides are TGTGCCAGTAGTTCCCTCAGGGGAACCTACGAGCAGTACTTC. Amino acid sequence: CASSSLRGTYEQYF. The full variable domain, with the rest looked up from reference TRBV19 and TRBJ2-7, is DGGITQSPKYLFRKEGQNVTLSCEQNLNHDAMYWYRQDPGQGLRLIYYSQIVNDFQKGDIAEGYSVSREKKESFPLTVTSAQKNPTAFYLCASSSLRGTYEQYFGPGTRLTVT.

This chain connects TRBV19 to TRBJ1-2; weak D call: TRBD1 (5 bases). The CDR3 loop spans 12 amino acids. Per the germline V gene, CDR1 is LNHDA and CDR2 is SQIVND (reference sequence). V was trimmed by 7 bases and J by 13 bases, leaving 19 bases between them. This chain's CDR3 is CASKEREGSATF. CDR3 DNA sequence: TGTGCCAGTAAAGAAAGGGAGGGGTCGGCCACCTTC.

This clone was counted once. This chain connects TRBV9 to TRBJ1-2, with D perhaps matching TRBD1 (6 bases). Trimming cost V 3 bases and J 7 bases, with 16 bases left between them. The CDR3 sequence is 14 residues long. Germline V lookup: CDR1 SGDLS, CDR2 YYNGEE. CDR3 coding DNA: TGTGCCAGCAGCGCCACAGGGTTGCATGGTGGCTACACCTTC. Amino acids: CASSATGLHGGYTF.

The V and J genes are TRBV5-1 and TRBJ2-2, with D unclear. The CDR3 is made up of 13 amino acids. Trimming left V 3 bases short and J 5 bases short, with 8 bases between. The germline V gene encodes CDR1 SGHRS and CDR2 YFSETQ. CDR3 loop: CASSYQATGELFF. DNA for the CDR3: TGCGCCAGCAGCTACCAGGCGACCGGGGAGCTGTTTTTT.

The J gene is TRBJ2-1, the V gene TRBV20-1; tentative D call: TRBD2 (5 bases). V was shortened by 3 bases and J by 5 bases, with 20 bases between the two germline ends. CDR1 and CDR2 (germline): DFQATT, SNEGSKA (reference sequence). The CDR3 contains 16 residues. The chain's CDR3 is CSASPVTTLFNNEQFF. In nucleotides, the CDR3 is TGCAGTGCTAGTCCGGTGACTACCCTATTCAACAATGAGCAGTTCTTC.

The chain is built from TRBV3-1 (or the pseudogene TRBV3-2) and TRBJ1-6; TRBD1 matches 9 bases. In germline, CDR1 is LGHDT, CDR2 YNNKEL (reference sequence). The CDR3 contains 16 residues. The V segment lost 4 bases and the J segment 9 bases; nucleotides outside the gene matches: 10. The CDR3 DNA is TGTGCCAGCAGCCCAGAACCGGGACAGGGAGGTTCACCCCTCCACTTT. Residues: CASSPEPGQGGSPLHF.

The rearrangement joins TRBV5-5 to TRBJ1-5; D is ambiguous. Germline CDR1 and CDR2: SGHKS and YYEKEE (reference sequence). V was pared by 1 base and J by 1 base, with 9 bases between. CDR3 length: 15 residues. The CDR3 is CASSLTLSSNQPQHF. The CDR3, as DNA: TGTGCCAGCAGCTTGACCCTGAGCAGCAATCAGCCCCAGCATTTT.

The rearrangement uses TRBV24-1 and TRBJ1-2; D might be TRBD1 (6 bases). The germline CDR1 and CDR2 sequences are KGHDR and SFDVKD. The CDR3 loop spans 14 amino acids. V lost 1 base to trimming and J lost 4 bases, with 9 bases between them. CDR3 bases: TGTGCCACCAGTGATTTTAGGACAGTCTATGGCTACACCTTC. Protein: CATSDFRTVYGYTF.

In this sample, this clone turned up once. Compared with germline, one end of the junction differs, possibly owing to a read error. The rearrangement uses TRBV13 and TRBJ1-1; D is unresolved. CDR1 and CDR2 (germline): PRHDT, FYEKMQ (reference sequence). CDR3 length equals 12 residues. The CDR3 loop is CASSSGGRDSSF. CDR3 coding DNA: TGTGCCAGCAGCTCCGGAGGGCGAGATTCATCCTTT.

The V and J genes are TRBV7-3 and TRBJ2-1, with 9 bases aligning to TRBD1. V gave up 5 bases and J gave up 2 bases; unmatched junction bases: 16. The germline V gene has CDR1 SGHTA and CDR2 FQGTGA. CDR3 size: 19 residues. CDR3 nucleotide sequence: TGTGCCAGCAGCCTCACGGGACAGGGCGCGATAAGCACCTACAATGAGCAGTTCTTC. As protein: CASSLTGQGAISTYNEQFF. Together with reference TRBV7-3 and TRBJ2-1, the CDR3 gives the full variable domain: GAGVSQTPSNKVTEKGKYVELRCDPISGHTALYWYRQSLGQGPEFLIYFQGTGAADDSGLPNDRFFAVRPEGSVSTLKIQRTERGDSAVYLCASSLTGQGAISTYNEQFFGPGTRLTVL.